This entry is about one TCR beta chain. This specimen comes from a study of T cell changes during pregnancy in multiple sclerosis. Data came from immunoSEQ multiplex PCR; TCRdb stores just in-frame clones and leaves some out. The sample yields some 21,000 clones, roughly 90% seen once. The CDR3 has 15 residues. The V end was cut by 10 bases, the J end by 8 bases, with 24 bases between. From germline, CDR1 is MNHNS and CDR2 SASEGT. The sample in question was CD4+ T cells from peripheral blood mononuclear cells, obtained in the third trimester of pregnancy. This receptor was identified in a female donor with multiple sclerosis, enrolled in a pregnancy study. The chain couples TRBV6-1 to TRBJ2-1; D is ambiguous. CDR3 protein: CATNDRVDSFDEQFF. CDR3 nucleotides: TGTGCCACCAACGACCGGGTCGATTCTTTCGATGAGCAGTTCTTC.